This TCR beta chain was found in a study of beta chain features in type 1 diabetes. Study conclusions and caveats: Diminished insertions and augmented deletions at VDJ junctions characterized type 1 diabetes patients.

Sequenced material consisted of expressed TCRB transcripts (all of the isolated RNA was reverse transcribed). Libraries were prepared by immunoSEQ multiplex PCR; TCRdb keeps only in-frame clonotypes and omits some of them. This repertoire shows almost 350,000 clones, less than 20% found once; its top ten account for roughly 0.045%. This clone was observed a handful of times. Its antigen is not identified. The single heparinised draw taken from each donor contained about 110 mL of blood on average. The V gene's germline CDR1 is SGDLS and CDR2 YYNGEE. The CDR3 is made up of 14 amino acids. V was shortened by 0 bases and J by 4 bases, with 8 bases between the two germline ends.

V gene TRBV9 combines with J gene TRBJ1-5; D remains unclear. Input material: naive CD4+ T cells from blood. The TCR comes from a woman under 30 in good health. The CDR3 nucleotides are TGTGCCAGCAGCGTAGATGTGCAGAATCAGCCCCAGCATTTT. It codes for CASSVDVQNQPQHF.